This entry lists 9 T cell receptor beta chains sequenced from one sample in a study of T cell changes during pregnancy in multiple sclerosis. Generated by immunoSEQ multiplex PCR, the TCRdb table keeps only in-frame clones and is missing some. The sample yields tens of thousands of clones, roughly 92% seen once. The sequencing here drew on peripheral blood, taken in the second trimester of pregnancy. The receptors come from a female donor with multiple sclerosis, enrolled in a pregnancy study.

This sequence joins TRBV28 and TRBJ2-5; 7 bases line up with TRBD1. The V gene end was trimmed by 5 bases and the J gene end by 5 bases; junction bases not matched to a gene: 5. This CDR3 region has 13 residues. Germline loops: CDR1 MDHEN, CDR2 SYDVKM. This chain's CDR3 is CASSGTGAETQYF. As DNA, the CDR3 is TGTGCCAGCAGTGGCACAGGGGCGGAGACCCAGTACTTC.

The rearrangement uses TRBV28 and TRBJ1-2; D is ambiguous. The ends were cut back, 3 bases at V and 5 bases at J, with 7 bases in the middle. Germline V lookup: CDR1 MDHEN, CDR2 SYDVKM. The CDR3 is 12 amino acids. For the CDR3, the DNA is TGTGCCAGCAGTTTCGGTCCGTATGGCTACACCTTC. This gives the protein CASSFGPYGYTF.

This chain uses TRBV7-3 with TRBJ2-1; 8 bases are a match to TRBD2. With 5 bases clipped from V and 9 bases from J, the junction kept 15 bases outside the gene matches. Germline lookup yields CDR1 SGHTA and CDR2 FQGTGA. The CDR3 has 16 residues. The CDR3 loop is CASSPYRSGSFVEQFF. CDR3 sequence (DNA): TGTGCCAGCAGCCCCTATAGGAGCGGGAGTTTTGTTGAGCAGTTCTTC.

The CDR3 loop is CASSDFSGTEFF. The CDR3 DNA reads TGTGCCAGCAGTGATTTTAGCGGGACGGAGTTCTTC. This chain connects TRBV6-4 to TRBJ2-1; 8 bases map to TRBD2. V was clipped by 3 bases and J by 14 bases; unmatched bases: 6. The CDR3 extends over 12 amino acids. The germline V gene encodes CDR1 MRHNA and CDR2 SNTAGT.

The rearrangement links TRBV9 to TRBJ1-3; weak D call: TRBD1 (6 bases). The CDR3 has 16 residues. Trimming stripped 0 bases from V and 4 bases from J, with 14 bases between. The V gene's germline CDR1 is SGDLS and CDR2 YYNGEE. CDR3 sequence: CASSVGVSGTGNTIYF. CDR3 nucleotide sequence: TGTGCCAGCAGCGTAGGGGTTTCAGGGACAGGAAACACCATATATTTT.

The chain carries TRBV28 and TRBJ1-1; 8 nucleotides line up with TRBD1. The V and J ends lost 7 bases and 3 bases, in that order; junction bases with no gene match: 7. CDR1 is MDHEN and CDR2 is SYDVKM in the germline V gene. The CDR3 runs to 14 residues. CDR3 protein: CASTTTGVDTEAFF. The CDR3 nucleotides read TGTGCCAGCACCACGACAGGGGTAGACACTGAAGCTTTCTTT.

The chain has TRBV9 and TRBJ2-1, with 11 bases matching TRBD2. The CDR3 is 15 residues long. The trim removed 6 bases at V and 2 bases at J, leaving 4 bases unmatched. Germline V CDR1 and CDR2: SGDLS, YYNGEE. DNA of the CDR3: TGTGCCAGCACCGGGACTAGCGGAACCTACAATGAGCAGTTCTTC. It translates to CASTGTSGTYNEQFF. Based on the CDR3 plus reference TRBV9 and TRBJ2-1, the full variable domain is DSGVTQTPKHLITATGQRVTLRCSPRSGDLSVYWYQQSLDQGLQFLIQYYNGEERAKGNILERFSAQQFPDLHSELNLSSLELGDSALYFCASTGTSGTYNEQFFGPGTRLTVL.

This chain joins TRBV27 and TRBJ1-2; a weak D match, TRBD1 (5 bases). Between the trimmed V and J ends, which lost 4 bases and 6 bases, there was a span of 15 bases. Germline V gene lookup returns CDR1 MNHEY and CDR2 SMNVEV (reference sequence). CDR3 length equals 14 residues. CDR3 loop: CASSSWGEKDGYTF. The CDR3 bases are TGTGCCAGCAGTTCCTGGGGGGAGAAAGATGGCTACACCTTC.

CDR3 in DNA: TGCAGCGTTGAATGGGACAGGGGCGGTTACGAGCAGTACTTC. This encodes CSVEWDRGGYEQYF. The chain carries TRBV29-1 and TRBJ2-7; 10 bases are shared with TRBD1. Germline CDR1 reads SQVTM; CDR2 reads ANQGSEA. This CDR3 spans 14 amino acids. Trimming took 2 bases from V and 4 from J; bases not matched to a gene: 5.